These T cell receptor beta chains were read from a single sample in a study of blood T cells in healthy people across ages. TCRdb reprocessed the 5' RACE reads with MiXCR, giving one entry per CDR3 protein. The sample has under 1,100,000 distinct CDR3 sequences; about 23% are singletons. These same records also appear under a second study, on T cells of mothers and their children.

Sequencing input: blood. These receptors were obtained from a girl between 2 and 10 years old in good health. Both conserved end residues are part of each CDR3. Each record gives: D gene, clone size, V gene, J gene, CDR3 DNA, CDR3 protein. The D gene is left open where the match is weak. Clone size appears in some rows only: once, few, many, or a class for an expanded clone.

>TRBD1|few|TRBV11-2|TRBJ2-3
TGTGCCAGCAGCTCTTACAGGGGTTACACAGATACGCAGTATTTT
CASSSYRGYTDTQYF
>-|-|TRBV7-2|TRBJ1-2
TGTGCCAGCAGCTTAGAGCCCGGCTGGGGCTACACCTTC
CASSLEPGWGYTF
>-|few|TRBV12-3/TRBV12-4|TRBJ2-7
TGTGCCAGCAGCTCGGATATCAACCTCTACGAGCAGTACTTC
CASSSDINLYEQYF
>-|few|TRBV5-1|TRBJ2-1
TGCGCCAGCAGCTTGGAACTAGTCGGCAATGAGCAGTTCTTC
CASSLELVGNEQFF
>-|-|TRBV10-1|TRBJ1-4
TGCGCCAGCAGTAATACTGAAAAACTGTTTTTT
CASSNTEKLFF
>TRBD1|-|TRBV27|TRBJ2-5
TGCGCCAGCAGCTTGGGGACAGGGACAGAGACCCAGTACTTC
CASSLGTGTETQYF
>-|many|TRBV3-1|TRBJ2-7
TGTGCCAGCAGCCAAGTAGACCGCGGGGTGAGCGAGCAGTACTTC
CASSQVDRGVSEQYF
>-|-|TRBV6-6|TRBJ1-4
TGTGCCAGCAGTTACTCGGGGGCAGCGAGTGAAAAACTGGTTTTT
CASSYSGAASEKLVF
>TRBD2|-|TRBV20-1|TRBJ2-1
TGCAGTGCTAGCGATTATCGGGAGGGGACGTACAATGAGCAGTTCTTC
CSASDYREGTYNEQFF
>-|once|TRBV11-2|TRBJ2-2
TGTGCCAGCAGAGCACCAGTGATAGTGGACACCGGGGAGCTGTTTTTT
CASRAPVIVDTGELFF
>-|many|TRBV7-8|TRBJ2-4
TGTGCCAGCAGCCCGGGGGACTCCAAAAACATTCAGTACTTC
CASSPGDSKNIQYF
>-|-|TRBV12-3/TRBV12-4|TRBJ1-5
TGTGCCAGCACCATCGGGGGGAATCAGCCCCAGCATTTT
CASTIGGNQPQHF
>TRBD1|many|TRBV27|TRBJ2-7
TGTGCCAGCAGTTTATCCGCAGGGGGACCCTACGAGCAGTACTTC
CASSLSAGGPYEQYF
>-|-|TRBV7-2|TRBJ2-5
TGTGCCAGCAGCTTATACGGGTTTGGGACCCAGTACTTC
CASSLYGFGTQYF
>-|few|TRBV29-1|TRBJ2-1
TGCAGCGTAAACACCAACAATGAGCAGTTCTTC
CSVNTNNEQFF
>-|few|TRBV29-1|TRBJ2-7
TGCAGCGTTTTGAGCAGCCTAGCCTACGAGCAGTACTTC
CSVLSSLAYEQYF
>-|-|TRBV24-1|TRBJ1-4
TGTGCCACCAAGGCGGCAGCAACTAATGAAAAACTGTTTTTT
CATKAAATNEKLFF
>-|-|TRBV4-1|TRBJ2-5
TGCGCCAGCAGCCAAGAGTCCCCAAGGAGCGGCCAAGAGACCCAGTACTTC
CASSQESPRSGQETQYF
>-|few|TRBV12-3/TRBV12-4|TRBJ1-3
TGTGCCAGCAAAACCACGACAGATAGAAACACCATATATTTT
CASKTTTDRNTIYF
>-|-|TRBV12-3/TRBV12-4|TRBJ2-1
TGTGCCAGCAGTTTAGTGTCGGGGCTCCTCTTAGTAAATGAGCAGTTCTTC
CASSLVSGLLLVNEQFF
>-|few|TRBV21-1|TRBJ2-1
TGTGCCACCCGCATACCGGGACATCGCGCCATAGAGTTCTTC
CATRIPGHRAIEFF
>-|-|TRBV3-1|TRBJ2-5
TGTGCCAGCAGCCAAGATAACGGGGGGCTGCAAGAGACCCAGTACTTC
CASSQDNGGLQETQYF
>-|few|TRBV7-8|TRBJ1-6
TGTGCCAGCAGCTTAGCCCTGGGGCAGGTCCCAACGCCCCTCCACTTT
CASSLALGQVPTPLHF
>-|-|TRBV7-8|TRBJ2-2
TGTGCCAGCAGCTTAGCGTTCTACGGGAGCAGGGCCGGGGAGCTGTTTTTT
CASSLAFYGSRAGELFF
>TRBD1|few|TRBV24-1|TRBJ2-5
TGTGCCACCAGTGATTTCCGAAGGGACAGGGGGAGAGAGACCCAGTACTTC
CATSDFRRDRGRETQYF
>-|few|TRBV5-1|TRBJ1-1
TGCGCCAGCAGCTTGGAGTTCGGGCGTGAAGCTTTCTTT
CASSLEFGREAFF
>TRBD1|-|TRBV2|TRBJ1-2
TGTGCCGGGCTCCAACAGGGGTCGGGCTACACCTTC
CAGLQQGSGYTF
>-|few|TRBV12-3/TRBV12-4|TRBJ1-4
TGTGCCAGCAGTTCAGGGCTCTCAAATGAAAAACTGTTTTTT
CASSSGLSNEKLFF
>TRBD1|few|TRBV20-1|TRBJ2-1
TGCAGTGCTAGAGCACAGGGGAGCTCCTACAATGAGCAGTTCTTC
CSARAQGSSYNEQFF
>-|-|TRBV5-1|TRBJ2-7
TGCGCCAGCAGCTTGGATTTGGCCTTCGGTACTCATTACGAGCAGTACTTC
CASSLDLAFGTHYEQYF
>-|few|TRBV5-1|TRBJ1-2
TGCGCCAGCGGAAGGGATGTCGACTATGGCTACACCTTC
CASGRDVDYGYTF